These 29 T cell receptor beta chains were sequenced from one sample in a study of vaccination and CD4 T cells after COVID-19. As to time point: late sampling 161 to 241 days after vaccination in a few convalescent patients. TCRdb reprocessed the PCR reads with MiXCR, giving one entry per CDR3 protein. The sample yields some 29,000 distinct CDR3 sequences, under 65% seen once. Sequencing used CD4+ T cells from blood, obtained about 7 months after SARS-CoV-2 vaccination. These receptors all stem from a human donor who had recovered from COVID-19.

This chain links TRBV20-1 with TRBJ2-7; the D gene is possibly TRBD1 (6 bases). Germline V gene lookup returns CDR1 DFQATT and CDR2 SNEGSKA (reference sequence). Trimming took 4 bases from V and 1 from J, leaving 14 bases between them. This CDR3 spans 14 amino acids. The CDR3 DNA reads as TGCAGTGCTAAGATAGGGGGTTATTCCTACGAGCAGTACTTC. Its protein product is CSAKIGGYSYEQYF.

This clonotype was detected only a few times. V usage is TRBV6-5 and J usage is TRBJ1-6; maybe TRBD1 (5 bases). The ends were cut back, 0 bases at V and 8 bases at J, with 17 bases in the middle. The CDR3 extends over 17 amino acids. The germline CDR1 and CDR2 sequences are MNHEY and SVGAGI. CDR3 amino acids: CASSYSELGRVHSPLHF. The CDR3 nucleotides are TGTGCCAGCAGTTACTCGGAGTTGGGCAGGGTGCATTCACCCCTCCACTTT.

This chain connects TRBV28 to TRBJ2-7, with 11 bases identical to TRBD2. The CDR3 spans 14 residues. Trimming removed 5 bases from V and 5 bases from J; junction bases left unmatched: 5. Germline V lookup: CDR1 MDHEN, CDR2 SYDVKM. CDR3 sequence reads: CASSPSGRTHEQYF. In nucleotides, the CDR3 is TGTGCCAGCAGTCCTAGCGGGAGGACCCACGAGCAGTACTTC.

In its sample, this clonotype was seen a few times. The chain is built from TRBV7-9 and TRBJ2-5, with 12 bases fitting TRBD2. Germline CDR1 is SEHNR and CDR2 is FQNEAQ (reference sequence). This CDR3 spans 16 amino acids. The V segment lost 4 bases and the J segment 0 bases; nucleotides outside the gene matches: 3. CDR3: CASSSLAGGHQETQYF. The CDR3 bases are TGTGCCAGCAGCTCACTAGCGGGAGGCCACCAAGAGACCCAGTACTTC.

This clonotype was counted a single time. J is TRBJ2-7 and V is TRBV20-1, with D tentatively TRBD1 or TRBD2 (5 bases each). With 0 bases removed from V and 3 bases from J, the gap between germline ends came to 18 bases. This CDR3 comprises 16 residues. Germline CDR1 and CDR2: DFQATT and SNEGSKA (reference sequence). The chain's CDR3 is CSARDLEGEKVYEQYF. The CDR3 bases are TGCAGTGCTAGAGATCTGGAAGGGGAGAAAGTCTACGAGCAGTACTTC.

The chain links TRBV19 to TRBJ2-2, with TRBD2 matching 9 bases. CDR1 is LNHDA, CDR2 SQIVND, per germline (reference sequence). This CDR3 region has 16 residues. The V segment lost 4 bases and the J segment 2 bases; nucleotides outside the gene matches: 5. Here the CDR3 DNA reads TGTGCCAGTAGTAGACAGACTAGCGGTAACACCGGGGAGCTGTTTTTT. The encoded protein is CASSRQTSGNTGELFF.

This chain uses TRBV20-1 with TRBJ2-3; D gene unclear. Trimming removed 3 bases at V and 1 base at J, with 11 bases between. The CDR3 covers 14 residues. Germline lookup yields CDR1 DFQATT and CDR2 SNEGSKA (reference sequence). The CDR3 here is CSARIEPRTDTQYF. The CDR3 coding sequence is TGCAGTGCTAGGATCGAACCTCGCACAGATACGCAGTATTTT.

The chain links TRBV20-1 to TRBJ2-1; D ambiguous. From germline, CDR1 is DFQATT and CDR2 SNEGSKA (reference sequence). V lost 6 bases to trimming and J lost 4 bases, with 22 bases between them. The CDR3 has 16 amino acids. The DNA for the CDR3 is TGCAGTGCGATGCAACATCTCGCCCCTTATTACAATGAGCAGTTCTTC. As protein: CSAMQHLAPYYNEQFF.

This chain uses TRBV7-2 with TRBJ2-7; weak D call: TRBD2 (6 bases). Germline V gene data show CDR1 as SGHTA and CDR2 as FQGNSA. The CDR3 is 15 residues long. The V and J ends lost 5 bases and 3 bases respectively, with 17 bases between them. DNA of the CDR3: TGTGCCAGCAGCCCCTCCGGGGACTCTTTCTACGAGCAGTACTTC. Amino acid sequence: CASSPSGDSFYEQYF.

This clonotype was found a few times. The chain carries TRBV6-1 and TRBJ1-6, with 8 bases matching TRBD1. Germline trimming cut 6 bases from V and 6 bases from J; bases unmatched to any gene: 4. Germline V gives CDR1 MNHNS, CDR2 SASEGT. The CDR3 length is 14 residues. The CDR3: CASSSGQGNSPLHF. Here the CDR3 DNA reads TGTGCCAGCAGCTCTGGACAGGGTAATTCACCCCTCCACTTT.

The genes are TRBV7-2 and TRBJ2-1; D is uncertain. The CDR3 is 12 amino acids. CDR1 is SGHTA and CDR2 is FQGNSA in the germline V gene. Trimming cost V 1 base and J 10 bases, with 8 bases left between them. CDR3 protein: CASSLGQREQFF. The CDR3 DNA reads TGTGCCAGCAGCTTAGGACAAAGGGAGCAGTTCTTC.

The chain carries TRBV7-9 and TRBJ1-2; 8 bases agree with TRBD1. From germline, CDR1 is SEHNR and CDR2 FQNEAQ (reference sequence). The V and J ends lost 5 bases and 6 bases, in that order; junction bases with no gene match: 5. The CDR3 sequence is 13 residues long. The CDR3: CASSHSDRDGYTF. CDR3 in DNA: TGTGCCAGCAGCCATTCGGACAGGGATGGCTACACCTTC.

This clonotype has a handful of counts. The V call is TRBV10-3, the J call TRBJ2-7, with D uncertain. Trimming took 0 bases from V and 6 from J, leaving 9 bases between them. Germline CDR1 ENHRY, CDR2 SYGVKD. The CDR3 spans 13 residues. The CDR3 reads CAISESTRLEQYF. In nucleotides, the CDR3 is TGTGCCATCAGTGAGTCGACGCGACTCGAGCAGTACTTC.

This clonotype showed up just once. This chain links TRBV19 with TRBJ2-5; 8 positions agree with TRBD2. V lost 1 base and J lost 0; bases outside the gene matches: 1. The CDR3 runs 15 residues. The germline gives CDR1 LNHDA, CDR2 SQIVND (reference sequence). The DNA for the CDR3 is TGTGCCAGTAGTATAGGACTAGCGCACCAAGAGACCCAGTACTTC. Translation: CASSIGLAHQETQYF.

In nucleotides, the CDR3 is TGTGCCAGCAGCCCGATAAAAGAGACCCAGTACTTC. It translates to CASSPIKETQYF. This chain connects TRBV7-8 to TRBJ2-5; D call uncertain. The CDR3 is 12 residues long. Germline-derived CDR1 and CDR2 are SGHVS and FQNEAQ. V was cut by 5 bases and J by 3 bases, with 7 bases left in between.

The chain employs TRBV7-8 and TRBJ2-7; D remains unclear. Between the trimmed V and J ends, which lost 2 bases and 3 bases, there was a span of 5 bases. Germline V CDR1 and CDR2: SGHVS, FQNEAQ. CDR3 length equals 12 residues. The CDR3 DNA follows: TGTGCCAGCAGCTTAACCAACTACGAGCAGTACTTC. It is translated as CASSLTNYEQYF.

The CDR3 loop reads CASSKGQGVYGYTF. CDR3 nucleotides: TGTGCCAGCAGCAAAGGACAGGGGGTTTATGGCTACACCTTC. This chain links TRBV7-8 with TRBJ1-2, with 10 positions matching TRBD1. V gave up 5 bases and J gave up 5 bases; unmatched junction bases: 5. This CDR3 region has 14 residues. Germline V CDR1 and CDR2: SGHVS, FQNEAQ.

The rearrangement uses TRBV10-3 and TRBJ2-3; 9 positions match TRBD2. CDR1 and CDR2 (germline): ENHRY, SYGVKD. The ends lost 3 bases at V and 3 bases at J; junction bases unmatched: 7. The length of the CDR3 is 16 residues. CDR3 loop: CAISDSSGDTTDTQYF. CDR3 in DNA: TGTGCCATCAGTGATTCTAGCGGGGACACAACAGATACGCAGTATTTT.

The V and J genes are TRBV7-2 and TRBJ2-5, with D uncertain. The V gene's germline CDR1 is SGHTA and CDR2 FQGNSA. The CDR3 sequence is 13 residues long. V was shortened by 2 bases and J by 5 bases, with 9 bases between the two germline ends. In DNA form, the CDR3 reads TGTGCCAGCAGCTTATCCCTGGGGGAGACCCAGTACTTC. This translates into CASSLSLGETQYF.

This clonotype was counted between two and nine times. The rearrangement joins TRBV15 to TRBJ2-6, with 7 bases aligning to TRBD1. The germline V gene encodes CDR1 LNHNV and CDR2 YYDKDF (reference sequence). This CDR3 has 17 residues. The trim removed 3 bases at V and 0 bases at J, leaving 5 bases unmatched. This CDR3 is CATSRKTGSSGANVLTF. In nucleotides, the CDR3 is TGTGCCACCAGCAGGAAGACAGGGAGCTCTGGGGCCAACGTCCTGACTTTC.

This clonotype has a handful of counts. V is TRBV7-2 and J is TRBJ2-7; possibly TRBD1 for D (6 bases). Per the germline V gene, CDR1 is SGHTA and CDR2 is FQGNSA. V was pared by 3 bases and J by 3 bases, with 12 bases between. This CDR3 contains 14 residues. CDR3 amino acids: CASSLKGVHYEQYF. The CDR3 DNA reads as TGTGCCAGCAGCTTGAAGGGGGTTCACTACGAGCAGTACTTC.

This clonotype was picked up one time. V and J are TRBV12-3 or TRBV12-4 and TRBJ2-5; D ambiguous. This CDR3 contains 14 residues. V lost 2 bases, J lost 5 bases, and 12 bases lay in between. The CDR3 DNA follows: TGTGCCAGCAGTTTAAGTCGCGGTTCGGAGACCCAGTACTTC. It encodes CASSLSRGSETQYF.

As concerns this clonotype: A read error may be the cause here, since a much bigger clone is one base away. The chain combines TRBV6-4 with TRBJ2-3, with 11 nucleotides matching TRBD2. The CDR3 is made up of 15 amino acids. Germline CDR1 is MRHNA and CDR2 is SNTAGT. V lost 2 bases and J lost 4; bases outside the gene matches: 2. The CDR3: CASSDPLAGADTQYF. The DNA for the CDR3 is TGTGCCAGCAGTGACCCACTAGCGGGAGCAGATACGCAGTATTTT.

The table lists this clonotype with a count of one. This sequence joins TRBV10-3 and TRBJ1-2; 8 bases agree with TRBD1. The CDR3 has 16 amino acids. The germline V gene encodes CDR1 ENHRY and CDR2 SYGVKD. The trim removed 8 bases at V and 0 bases at J, leaving 11 bases unmatched. In nucleotides, the CDR3 is TGTGCCATCGGAGGGACAGGCACCGCTTCTAACTATGGCTACACCTTC. It specifies CAIGGTGTASNYGYTF.

This clonotype was seen more than once but under ten times. V gene TRBV20-1 combines with J gene TRBJ2-3; 12 bases agree with TRBD2. Germline lookup yields CDR1 DFQATT and CDR2 SNEGSKA (reference sequence). V lost 0 bases, J lost 0 bases, and 4 bases stayed unmatched. This CDR3 has 17 residues. CDR3 nucleotides: TGCAGTGCTAGAGAGCGGACTAGCGGGGATAGCACAGATACGCAGTATTTT. It codes for CSARERTSGDSTDTQYF.

V gene TRBV6-1 combines with J gene TRBJ2-1; 13 nucleotides agree with TRBD2. This CDR3 has 15 residues. Looked up from germline, CDR1 is MNHNS and CDR2 is SASEGT. V lost 4 bases, J lost 6 bases, and 3 bases stayed unmatched. Here the CDR3 DNA reads TGTGCCAGCAGTGCGGGACTAGCGGGATCCAATGAGCAGTTCTTC. It encodes CASSAGLAGSNEQFF.

This clonotype was counted a few times. The rearrangement links TRBV6-2 or TRBV6-3 to TRBJ2-1; 7 bases fit TRBD2. The CDR3 has 14 residues. J lost 7 bases, V lost 6 bases, and 9 bases had no gene match. The germline gives CDR1 MNHEY, CDR2 SVGEGT. In DNA, the CDR3 is TGTGCCAGCAGGGAGACTGGGGGGGAGAATGAGCAGTTCTTC. The encoded protein is CASRETGGENEQFF.

In this sample, this clonotype turned up once. The chain carries TRBV28 and TRBJ2-7; D call uncertain. Germline loops: CDR1 MDHEN, CDR2 SYDVKM. V lost 5 bases to trimming and J lost 2 bases, with 13 bases between them. This CDR3 spans 14 amino acids. CDR3 amino acids: CASSTRLNPYEQYF. The CDR3 DNA reads TGTGCCAGCAGTACAAGACTGAACCCCTACGAGCAGTACTTC.

This clonotype has only a few counts. The chain employs TRBV15 and TRBJ2-1; no definite D call. The CDR3 spans 12 residues. Germline CDR1 reads LNHNV; CDR2 reads YYDKDF (reference sequence). Trimming left V 2 bases short and J 5 bases short, with 4 bases between. DNA of the CDR3: TGTGCCACCAGCAGATTTCACAATGAGCAGTTCTTC. Protein sequence: CATSRFHNEQFF.